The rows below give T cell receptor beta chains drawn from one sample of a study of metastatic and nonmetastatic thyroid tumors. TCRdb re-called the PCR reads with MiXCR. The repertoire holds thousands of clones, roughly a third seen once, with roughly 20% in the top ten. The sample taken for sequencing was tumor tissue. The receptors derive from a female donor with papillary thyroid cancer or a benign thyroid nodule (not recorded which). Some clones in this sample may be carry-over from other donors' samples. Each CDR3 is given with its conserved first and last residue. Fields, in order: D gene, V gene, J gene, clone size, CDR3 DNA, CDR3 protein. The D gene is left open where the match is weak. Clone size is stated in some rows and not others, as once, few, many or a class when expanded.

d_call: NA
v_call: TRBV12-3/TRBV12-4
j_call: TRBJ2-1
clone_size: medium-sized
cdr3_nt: TGTGCCAGCAGTTCACCCGGGACACGTTACAATGAGCAGTTCTTC
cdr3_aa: CASSSPGTRYNEQFF

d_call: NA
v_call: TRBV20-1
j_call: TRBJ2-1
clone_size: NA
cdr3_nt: TGCAGTGCTAGTGTGGCCGCAGAGAGATACAATGAGCAGTTCTTC
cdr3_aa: CSASVAAERYNEQFF

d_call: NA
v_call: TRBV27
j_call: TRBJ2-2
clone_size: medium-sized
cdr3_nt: TGTGCCAGCAGTCCCCGGGGGTTGACAGTCGTTTACGGGGAGCTGTTTTTT
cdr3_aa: CASSPRGLTVVYGELFF

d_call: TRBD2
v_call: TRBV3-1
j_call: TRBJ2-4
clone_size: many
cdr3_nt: TGTGCCAGCAGCCTAAGGAGGCGGGAGACCGCGAAAAACATTCAGTACTTC
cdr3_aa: CASSLRRRETAKNIQYF

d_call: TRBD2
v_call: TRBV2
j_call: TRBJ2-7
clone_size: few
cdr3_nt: TGTGCCAGCAGAGAGAGAGCGGGAGTTCGCGAGCAGTACTTC
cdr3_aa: CASRERAGVREQYF

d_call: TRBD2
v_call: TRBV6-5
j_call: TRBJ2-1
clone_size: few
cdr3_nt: TGTGCCAGCAGTTGGCTAGCGGGAGGTTTTAATGCTGAGCAGTTCTTC
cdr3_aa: CASSWLAGGFNAEQFF

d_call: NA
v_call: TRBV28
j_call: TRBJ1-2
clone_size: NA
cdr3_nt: TGTGCCAGCAAAACAGGGCGGGGGTACACCTTC
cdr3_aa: CASKTGRGYTF

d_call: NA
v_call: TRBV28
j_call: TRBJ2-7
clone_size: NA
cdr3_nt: TGTGCCAGCAGTACCCCGAGATGGGTCCGCGCCTACGAGCAGTACTTC
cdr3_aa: CASSTPRWVRAYEQYF

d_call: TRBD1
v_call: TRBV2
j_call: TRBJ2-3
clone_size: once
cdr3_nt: TGTGCCAGCAGCCGGGACAGGGTTTGGGTCCACACAGATACGCAGTATTTT
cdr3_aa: CASSRDRVWVHTDTQYF

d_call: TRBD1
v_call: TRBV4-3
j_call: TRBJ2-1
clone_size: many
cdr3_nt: TGCGCCAGCAGCACCCGGACAGGTAATGAGCAGTTCTTC
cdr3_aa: CASSTRTGNEQFF

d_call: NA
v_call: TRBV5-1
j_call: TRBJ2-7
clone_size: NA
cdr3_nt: TGCGCCAGCAACGAGGGACCCGGACGCTACGAGCAGTACTTC
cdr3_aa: CASNEGPGRYEQYF

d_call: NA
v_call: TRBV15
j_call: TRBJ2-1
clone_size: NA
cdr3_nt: TGTTCCACCTGCAGAGACGGGAGCTCCTACAATGAGCAGTTCTTC
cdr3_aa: CSTCRDGSSYNEQFF

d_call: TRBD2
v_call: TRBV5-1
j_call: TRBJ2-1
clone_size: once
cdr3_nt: TGCGCCAGCACACGAGGGACTAGCGGTGGAAATGAGCAGTTCTTC
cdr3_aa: CASTRGTSGGNEQFF

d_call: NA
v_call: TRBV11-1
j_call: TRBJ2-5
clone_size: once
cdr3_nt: TGTGCCAGCAGCCAGACCGGGACCCTAACAGCCGGAACCGAGACCCAGTACTTC
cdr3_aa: CASSQTGTLTAGTETQYF

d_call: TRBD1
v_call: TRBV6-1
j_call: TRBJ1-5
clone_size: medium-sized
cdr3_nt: TGTGCCAGCAGCGACAGGGTGGTGGGGCCCCAGCATTTT
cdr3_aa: CASSDRVVGPQHF

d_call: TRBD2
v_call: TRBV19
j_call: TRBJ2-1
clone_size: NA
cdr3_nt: TGTGCCAGTATAGTTTTTACTAGCGGGCTAACCTACAATGAGCAGTTCTTC
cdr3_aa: CASIVFTSGLTYNEQFF

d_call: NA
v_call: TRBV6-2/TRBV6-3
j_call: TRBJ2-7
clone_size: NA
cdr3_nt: TGTGCTAGCTGCTTAATGGCGGATATGCCCTACGAGCAGTACTTC
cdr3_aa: CASCLMADMPYEQYF

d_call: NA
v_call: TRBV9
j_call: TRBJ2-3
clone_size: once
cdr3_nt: TGTGCCAGCAGCGTAGCGGCTTGCACTGATACGCTGTATTTT
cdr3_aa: CASSVAACTDTLYF

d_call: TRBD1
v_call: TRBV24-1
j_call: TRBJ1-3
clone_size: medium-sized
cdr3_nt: TGTGCCACCGGGGGGACAGGGGAGAGTGGAAACACCATATATTTT
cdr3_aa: CATGGTGESGNTIYF

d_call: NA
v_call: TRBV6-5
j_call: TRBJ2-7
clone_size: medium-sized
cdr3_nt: TGTGCCAGCAGTTACTCGACCCTCGAGCAGTACTTC
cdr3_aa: CASSYSTLEQYF

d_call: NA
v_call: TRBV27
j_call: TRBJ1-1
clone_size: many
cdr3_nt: TGTGCCAGCAGTTTCACCCAGAACACTGAAGCTTTCTTT
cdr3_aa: CASSFTQNTEAFF

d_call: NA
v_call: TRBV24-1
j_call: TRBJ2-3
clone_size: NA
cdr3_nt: TGTGTCAGCAAGGCCTGGGGGGCAGATACGCAGTATTTT
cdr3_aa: CVSKAWGADTQYF

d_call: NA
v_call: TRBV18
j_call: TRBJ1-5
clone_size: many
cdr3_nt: TGTGCCAGCTCACCACGTAGGGCAGGCAATCAGCCCCAGCATTTT
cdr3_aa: CASSPRRAGNQPQHF

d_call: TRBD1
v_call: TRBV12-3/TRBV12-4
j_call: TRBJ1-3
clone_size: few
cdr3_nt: TGTGCCAGCAGACCCGGACAGGGGTACGGAAACACCATATATTTT
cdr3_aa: CASRPGQGYGNTIYF

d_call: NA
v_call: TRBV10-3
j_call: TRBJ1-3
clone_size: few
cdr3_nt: TGTGCCATCAGTGACCCGAGACAGGTTATAGAAGACACCATATATTTT
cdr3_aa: CAISDPRQVIEDTIYF

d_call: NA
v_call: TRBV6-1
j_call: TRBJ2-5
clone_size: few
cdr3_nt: TGTGCCAGCAGTGAAGGCGACAGCCTTATTCGACAAGAGACCCAGTACTTC
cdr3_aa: CASSEGDSLIRQETQYF

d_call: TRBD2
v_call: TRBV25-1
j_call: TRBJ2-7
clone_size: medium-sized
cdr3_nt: TGTGCCAGCAGTGAACTAGCGGGAGGCACCCGACGCGCAGCCTACGAGCAGTACTTC
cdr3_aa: CASSELAGGTRRAAYEQYF

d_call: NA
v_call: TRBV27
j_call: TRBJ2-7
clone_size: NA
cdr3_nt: TGTGCCAGAAGCATAACCTCCCTGCGGGCAGGGAATAAGCAGTACTTC
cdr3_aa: CARSITSLRAGNKQYF

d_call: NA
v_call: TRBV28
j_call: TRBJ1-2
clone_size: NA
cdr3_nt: TGTGCCAGCAGCCCAAGAGATGGCTACACCTTC
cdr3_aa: CASSPRDGYTF

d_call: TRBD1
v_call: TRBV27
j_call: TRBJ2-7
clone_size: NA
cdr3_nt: TGTGCCAGCAGTCTAGGGACAGAGTACGAGCAGTACTTC
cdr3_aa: CASSLGTEYEQYF

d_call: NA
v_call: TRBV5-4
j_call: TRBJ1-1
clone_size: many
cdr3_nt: TGTGCCAGCAGCTTATTGGGAGCGCGGGTTGGTGAAGCTTTCTTT
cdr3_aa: CASSLLGARVGEAFF

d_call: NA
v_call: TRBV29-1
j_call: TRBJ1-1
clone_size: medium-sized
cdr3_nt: TGCAGCGTGGGACAACAGACTGAAGCTTTCTTT
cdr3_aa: CSVGQQTEAFF

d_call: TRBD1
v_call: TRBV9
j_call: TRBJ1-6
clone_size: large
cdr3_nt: TGTGCCAGCAGCGAGGGTTCAGGGGGCGCGGGTCCACCCCTCCACTTT
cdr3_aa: CASSEGSGGAGPPLHF

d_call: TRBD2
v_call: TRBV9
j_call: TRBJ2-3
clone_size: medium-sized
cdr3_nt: TGTGCCAGCAGCGTAGGAATAACTAGCGGGAGGGCGGGCACAGATACGCAGTATTTT
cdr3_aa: CASSVGITSGRAGTDTQYF

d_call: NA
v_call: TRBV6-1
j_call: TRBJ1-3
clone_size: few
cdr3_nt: TGTGCCAGCAGTCTGGACAGTTACTCTGGAAACACCATATATTTT
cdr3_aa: CASSLDSYSGNTIYF

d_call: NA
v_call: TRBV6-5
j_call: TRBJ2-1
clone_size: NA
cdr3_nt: TGTGCCAGCAGTTACTCGAGAGGGGATGAGCAGTTCTTC
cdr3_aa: CASSYSRGDEQFF